Presented here are 32 T cell receptor beta chains from one specimen sequenced in a study of T cell changes during pregnancy in multiple sclerosis. Profiled with immunoSEQ multiplex PCR; TCRdb holds only in-frame clones, not every one. The data contain roughly 57,000 clones, 92% of them singletons. The material was CD4+ T cells from peripheral blood mononuclear cells, obtained after pregnancy. Every receptor here comes from a female donor with multiple sclerosis, enrolled in a pregnancy study.

The genes are TRBV6-5 and TRBJ2-7, with a tentative D call TRBD1 (6 bases). CDR1 and CDR2 (germline): MNHEY, SVGAGI. The CDR3 runs to 15 residues. Trimming removed 5 bases from V and 0 bases from J, with 14 bases in between. The CDR3 region is CASSTGLALSYEQYF. In nucleotides, the CDR3 is TGTGCCAGCAGTACAGGGTTAGCCCTCTCCTACGAGCAGTACTTC.

The V call is TRBV6-5, the J call TRBJ2-7, with 8 bases aligning to TRBD1. Germline lookup yields CDR1 MNHEY and CDR2 SVGAGI. The CDR3 spans 13 residues. The junction had 3 bases not matched to a gene; V was cut back by 2 bases and J by 6 bases. CDR3 sequence reads: CASSYRDRREQYF. DNA for the CDR3: TGTGCCAGCAGTTACCGGGACAGGCGCGAGCAGTACTTC.

The J gene is TRBJ1-5, the V gene TRBV19, with a possible D match to TRBD1 (5 bases). V was pared by 7 bases and J by 0 bases, with 19 bases between. CDR1 LNHDA and CDR2 SQIVND come from the germline V gene (reference sequence). The CDR3 covers 17 residues. CDR3 sequence: CASTLVGAQYSNQPQHF. The CDR3 coding sequence is TGTGCCAGTACGTTGGTAGGGGCCCAATATAGCAATCAGCCCCAGCATTTT.

The V and J genes are TRBV5-6 and TRBJ2-3; TRBD2 aligns across 8 bases. The CDR3 has 15 residues. V dropped 2 bases and J dropped 4; count of bases not matched to a gene: 6. CDR1 and CDR2 from the germline V gene are SGHDT and YYEEEE. The CDR3 DNA follows: TGTGCCAGCAGCTTTTATCGGGGGGGACCAGATACGCAGTATTTT. It is translated as CASSFYRGGPDTQYF.

J is TRBJ2-7 and V is TRBV6-5, with a possible D match to TRBD1 (6 bases). Germline CDR1 and CDR2: MNHEY and SVGAGI. V lost 5 bases and J lost 4, with 18 bases in between. CDR3 length: 15 residues. The CDR3 coding sequence is TGTGCCAGCAGTCCCCGCCCAGGGGCTGTTTACGAGCAGTACTTC. It yields the protein CASSPRPGAVYEQYF.

The V and J genes are TRBV6-5 and TRBJ2-3, with D tentatively TRBD2 (6 bases). V was pared by 11 bases and J by 3 bases, with 15 bases between. Germline-derived CDR1 and CDR2 are MNHEY and SVGAGI. This CDR3 spans 13 amino acids. Here the CDR3 DNA reads TGTGCCGTCCAGCGGGTGCCGACAGATACGCAGTATTTT. Translating gives CAVQRVPTDTQYF.

V and J are TRBV5-1 and TRBJ2-1; 8 bases are shared with TRBD2. V gave up 0 bases and J gave up 4 bases; unmatched junction bases: 9. From germline, CDR1 is SGHRS and CDR2 YFSETQ. The CDR3 is 17 residues long. The CDR3 DNA sequence: TGCGCCAGCAGCTTGGCCATAGACGGGGGGGGTTACAATGAGCAGTTCTTC. This sequence encodes CASSLAIDGGGYNEQFF.

V usage is TRBV5-4 and J usage is TRBJ2-5; 8 bases are a match to TRBD1. Losses at the gene ends were 9 bases for V and 5 bases for J; bases not matched to a gene: 9. The CDR3 runs to 13 residues. Germline V gene data show CDR1 as SGHNT and CDR2 as YYREEE (reference sequence). The CDR3: CATRDRSRETQYF. In DNA form, the CDR3 reads TGTGCCACCCGGGACAGGTCTCGGGAGACCCAGTACTTC.

The chain uses TRBV7-9 and TRBJ2-5, with 7 bases lining up with TRBD2. The CDR3 is 11 residues long. V shed 5 bases and J 7 bases; nucleotides not matched to a gene: 1. In germline, CDR1 is SEHNR, CDR2 FQNEAQ (reference sequence). The CDR3 bases are TGTGCCAGCAGCCGCGGGGGGACCCAGTACTTC. Translating gives CASSRGGTQYF. The whole variable domain, remainder taken from reference TRBV7-9 and TRBJ2-5, is DTGVSQNPRHKITKRGQNVTFRCDPISEHNRLYWYRQTLGQGPEFLTYFQNEAQLEKSRLLSDRFSAERPKGSFSTLEIQRTEQGDSAMYLCASSRGGTQYFGPGTRLLVL.

The V call is TRBV7-3, the J call TRBJ2-1; the match to TRBD1 covers 8 bases. V was clipped by 5 bases and J by 6 bases; unmatched bases: 6. CDR3 length equals 14 residues. Germline V gene sequence: CDR1 SGHTA, CDR2 FQGTGA. CDR3 in DNA: TGTGCCAGCAGCACCGGACAGGGAAGCAATGAGCAGTTCTTC. It translates to CASSTGQGSNEQFF.

The CDR3 loop reads CASSVGGSYNEQFF. The CDR3 coding sequence is TGTGCCAGCAGCGTAGGAGGGTCCTACAATGAGCAGTTCTTC. The chain recombines TRBV9 with TRBJ2-1; tentatively, D is TRBD2 (5 bases). The CDR3 is made up of 14 amino acids. Deletions cut 0 bases from V and 1 base from J, with 5 bases between. From germline, CDR1 is SGDLS and CDR2 YYNGEE.

In nucleotides, the CDR3 is TGCGCCAGCAGCCCGAGAGGCGGAGATAGCAACTATGGCTACACCTTC. It translates to CASSPRGGDSNYGYTF. V gene TRBV5-1 combines with J gene TRBJ1-2; unclear D gene. This CDR3 region has 16 residues. V was clipped by 4 bases and J by 2 bases, with 18 bases between them. The germline gives CDR1 SGHRS, CDR2 YFSETQ.

The rearrangement uses TRBV5-6 and TRBJ1-1, with D maybe TRBD1 (5 bases). The CDR3 is 15 amino acids. Germline V gene data show CDR1 as SGHDT and CDR2 as YYEEEE. The V end lost 3 bases, the J end lost 2 bases, and 14 bases lay between the germline ends. This chain's CDR3 is CASSSWPQGNTEAFF. CDR3 sequence (DNA): TGTGCCAGCAGCTCCTGGCCCCAGGGCAACACTGAAGCTTTCTTT.

V usage is TRBV18 and J usage is TRBJ2-7, with D unclear. Germline V CDR1 and CDR2: KGHSH, LQKENI. V lost 5 bases and J 0 bases, leaving 8 bases between the germline ends. This CDR3 comprises 13 residues. The CDR3 region has the DNA TGTGCCAGCTCAACAGTCGACTCCTACGAGCAGTACTTC. Translation gives CASSTVDSYEQYF.

The chain carries TRBV7-9 and TRBJ1-6, with 7 bases fitting TRBD1. CDR1 and CDR2 (germline): SEHNR, FQNEAQ (reference sequence). Losses at the gene ends were 5 bases for V and 10 bases for J; bases not matched to a gene: 5. The CDR3 has 13 residues. DNA of the CDR3: TGTGCCAGCAGCAGCGACAGGGAGTCACCCCTCCACTTT. Translated, it gives CASSSDRESPLHF.

This chain joins TRBV10-3 and TRBJ2-7; D might be TRBD1 (6 bases). CDR1 is ENHRY, CDR2 SYGVKD, per germline. The V end lost 6 bases, the J end lost 2 bases, and 11 bases lay between the germline ends. The CDR3 contains 13 residues. CDR3 sequence reads: CAIRRGDTYEQYF. The CDR3 nucleotides are TGTGCCATCAGGAGAGGGGACACCTACGAGCAGTACTTC.

The chain employs TRBV7-9 and TRBJ1-6; TRBD1 aligns across 8 bases. The CDR3 length is 14 residues. The germline V gene encodes CDR1 SEHNR and CDR2 FQNEAQ (reference sequence). V was pared by 5 bases and J by 4 bases, with 1 base of the junction left unmatched. The DNA for the CDR3 is TGTGCCAGCAGCCAGGGGGCGTATAATTCACCCCTCCACTTT. Amino acids: CASSQGAYNSPLHF. Drawing the rest from reference TRBV7-9 and TRBJ1-6, the complete variable domain is DTGVSQNPRHKITKRGQNVTFRCDPISEHNRLYWYRQTLGQGPEFLTYFQNEAQLEKSRLLSDRFSAERPKGSFSTLEIQRTEQGDSAMYLCASSQGAYNSPLHFGNGTRLTVT.

V and J are TRBV5-4 and TRBJ2-1; perhaps TRBD2 as D (6 bases). The ends were cut back, 4 bases at V and 4 bases at J, with 18 bases in the middle. The CDR3 is 16 residues long. Germline values: CDR1 SGHNT, CDR2 YYREEE (reference sequence). CDR3 sequence (DNA): TGTGCCAGCAGCCCGGGGAGGAACCAAGAATACAATGAGCAGTTCTTC. Protein: CASSPGRNQEYNEQFF.

The chain recombines TRBV30 with TRBJ2-3; D gene unclear. This CDR3 has 14 amino acids. V dropped 0 bases and J dropped 1 base, with 8 bases sitting between them. The V gene's germline CDR1 is GTSNPN and CDR2 SVGIG (reference sequence). As DNA, the CDR3 is TGTGCCTGGAGTGTGGGCCCTCGCACAGATACGCAGTATTTT. Protein product: CAWSVGPRTDTQYF. Variable domain in full (rest from reference TRBV30 and TRBJ2-3): SQTIHQWPATLVQPVGSPLSLECTVEGTSNPNLYWYRQAAGRGLQLLFYSVGIGQISSEVPQNLSASRPQDRQFILSSKKLLLSDSGFYLCAWSVGPRTDTQYFGPGTRLTVL.

V and J are TRBV9 and TRBJ1-1; no definite D call. V shed 0 bases and J shed 3 bases, with 15 bases lying between them. Germline V gives CDR1 SGDLS, CDR2 YYNGEE. This CDR3 spans 16 amino acids. The CDR3 DNA reads TGTGCCAGCAGCGTAGCCCGGTCACCGATTGACACTGAAGCTTTCTTT. Translating it yields CASSVARSPIDTEAFF.

The chain joins TRBV6-5 to TRBJ1-4; the D is unclear. Germline CDR1 is MNHEY and CDR2 is SVGAGI. Trimming left V 1 base short and J 10 bases short, with 16 bases between. The CDR3 is 15 residues long. DNA for the CDR3: TGTGCCAGCAGTTACTATGCGGTCTCTAGTAGAAAACTGTTTTTT. It encodes CASSYYAVSSRKLFF.

The chain has TRBV2 and TRBJ2-7; the D gene is possibly TRBD1 (7 bases). The CDR3 sequence is 13 residues long. The germline gives CDR1 SNHLY, CDR2 FYNNEI. V dropped 11 bases and J dropped 3 bases, with 17 bases sitting between them. This CDR3 reads CASQGGNSYEQYF. As DNA, the CDR3 is TGTGCCTCCCAGGGGGGAAACAGCTACGAGCAGTACTTC.

The V call is TRBV28, the J call TRBJ2-5; TRBD2 might be the D (5 bases). Germline CDR1 is MDHEN and CDR2 is SYDVKM. V lost 7 bases and J lost 0, with 6 bases in between. The CDR3 sequence is 12 residues long. The CDR3 sequence is CASTGNQETQYF. In DNA, the CDR3 is TGTGCCAGCACGGGGAACCAAGAGACCCAGTACTTC.

This chain joins TRBV9 and TRBJ2-5, with 9 bases lining up with TRBD2. Germline-derived CDR1 and CDR2 are SGDLS and YYNGEE. With V trimmed by 4 bases and J by 1 base, 8 bases remained unmatched. This CDR3 has 16 amino acids. CDR3 amino acids: CASSIISGGLQETQYF. CDR3 bases: TGTGCCAGCAGCATCATTAGCGGGGGTCTCCAAGAGACCCAGTACTTC.

V gene TRBV19 combines with J gene TRBJ1-1; 7 bases align to TRBD1. Per germline, CDR1 LNHDA and CDR2 SQIVND (reference sequence). Trimming cost V 5 bases and J 7 bases; bases outside gene matches: 7. This CDR3 region has 13 residues. The CDR3 here is CASSPRGVGEAFF. The CDR3 nucleotides are TGTGCCAGTAGTCCCAGGGGGGTTGGTGAAGCTTTCTTT.

The chain employs TRBV7-3 and TRBJ2-3; TRBD2 matches at 11 bases. V lost 5 bases to trimming and J lost 0 bases; unmatched junction nucleotides: 7. This CDR3 has 17 amino acids. Per the germline V gene, CDR1 is SGHTA and CDR2 is FQGTGA. CDR3 nucleotides: TGTGCCAGCAGCCAAACTAGCGGGGGATCCAGCACAGATACGCAGTATTTT. This encodes CASSQTSGGSSTDTQYF.

The chain joins TRBV30 to TRBJ2-7; weak D call: TRBD1 (6 bases). Germline values: CDR1 GTSNPN, CDR2 SVGIG (reference sequence). CDR3 size: 16 residues. The CDR3 region is CALEPDTGKRSYEQYF. The CDR3 DNA is TGTGCTCTCGAGCCTGACACAGGGAAACGGTCCTACGAGCAGTACTTC.

The V call is TRBV5-1, the J call TRBJ2-2; perhaps TRBD1 as D (6 bases). The CDR3 has 14 residues. V was pared by 5 bases and J by 5 bases, with 13 bases between. CDR1 SGHRS and CDR2 YFSETQ come from the germline V gene. The CDR3 region is CASSGGPKTGELFF. In nucleotides, the CDR3 is TGCGCCAGCAGTGGGGGCCCAAAAACCGGGGAGCTGTTTTTT.

The chain uses TRBV20-1 and TRBJ2-2; D is uncertain. There are 11 residues in the CDR3. Germline V CDR1 and CDR2: DFQATT, SNEGSKA (reference sequence). Trimming removed 6 bases at V and 1 base at J, with 3 bases between. The CDR3 sequence is CSARNTGELFF. CDR3 nucleotides: TGCAGTGCGCGGAACACCGGGGAGCTGTTTTTT.

This sequence joins TRBV12-5 and TRBJ1-3, with a possible D match to TRBD1 (5 bases). Germline values: CDR1 LGHNT, CDR2 FRNRAP. The CDR3 loop spans 16 amino acids. Trimming pared 0 bases from V and 3 bases from J, leaving 12 bases between. The CDR3 loop reads CASGLVSVRDGNTIYF. As DNA, the CDR3 is TGTGCTAGTGGTTTGGTATCGGTCAGGGATGGAAACACCATATATTTT.

This chain links TRBV7-2 with TRBJ1-1; D is uncertain. Trimming pared 6 bases from V and 2 bases from J, leaving 10 bases between. CDR3 size: 13 residues. Germline CDR1 and CDR2: SGHTA and FQGNSA. CDR3 nucleotide sequence: TGTGCCAGCAGTTCGTACAGTAACACTGAAGCTTTCTTT. This encodes CASSSYSNTEAFF.

The chain links TRBV7-2 to TRBJ2-2; 14 nucleotides agree with TRBD2. The junction had 14 bases not matched to a gene; V was cut back by 5 bases and J by 6 bases. Per germline, CDR1 SGHTA and CDR2 FQGNSA. The CDR3 spans 19 residues. The CDR3 sequence: CASSLGTSGGQRGAGELFF. CDR3 nucleotide sequence: TGTGCCAGCAGCCTAGGGACTAGCGGGGGCCAGCGCGGGGCCGGGGAGCTGTTTTTT.